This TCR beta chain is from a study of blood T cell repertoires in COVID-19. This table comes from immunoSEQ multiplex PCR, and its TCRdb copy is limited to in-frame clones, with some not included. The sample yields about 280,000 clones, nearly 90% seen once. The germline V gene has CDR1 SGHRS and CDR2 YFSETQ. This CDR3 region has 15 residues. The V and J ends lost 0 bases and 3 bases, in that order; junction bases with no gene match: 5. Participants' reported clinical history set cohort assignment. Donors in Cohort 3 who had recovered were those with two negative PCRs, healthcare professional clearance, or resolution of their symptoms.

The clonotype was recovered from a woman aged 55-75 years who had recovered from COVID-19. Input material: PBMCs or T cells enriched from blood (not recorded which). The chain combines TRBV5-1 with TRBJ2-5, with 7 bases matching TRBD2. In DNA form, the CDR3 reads TGCGCCAGCAGCTTGGGATCTGCGGGAGAAGAGACCCAGTACTTC. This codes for CASSLGSAGEETQYF.